This entry concerns a single T cell receptor (beta chain). Its antigen is unknown. Template for every sorted-subset replicate PCR totaled about 0.2 ug DNA, about 30,000 T cell genomes. Using immunoSEQ multiplex PCR, the repertoire was profiled, and TCRdb retains in-frame clones only, with some absent. The sample holds 980,000 or so clones, around three quarters seen once. Into CD45RA+ naive and CD45RA-negative memory subsets, the CD4+ cells were split. The sample originates from a study of shared clonotypes between healthy human individuals. The germline V and J ends were trimmed by 6 bases and 3 bases, with 12 bases remaining between them. CDR1 is SGHRS and CDR2 is YFSETQ in the germline V gene. This CDR3 has 13 amino acids. Broader study findings: Compared with memory subsets, naive subsets generally had larger estimated richness. Several donors showed sharing of approximately 5% of naive CD4 clonotypes.

This TCR derives from a young man in good health. Sequenced input: memory CD4+ T cells sorted from blood. The subset here: CD45RA-negative fraction. This sequence joins TRBV5-1 and TRBJ1-1, with a weak D call TRBD1 (6 bases). CDR3 loop: CASTQGTYTEAFF. Here the CDR3 DNA reads TGCGCCAGCACGCAGGGGACCTACACTGAAGCTTTCTTT.